This T cell receptor beta chain was documented in a study of T cell clones after liver transplantation. Germline CDR1 SNHLY, CDR2 FYNNEI. This CDR3 region has 14 residues. The J segment lost 1 base and the V segment lost 10 bases, leaving 4 bases of the junction unmatched. Profiling relied on immunoSEQ multiplex PCR, and the TCRdb table lists in-frame clones only, not all of them. The sample records some 110,000 clones, less than 95% being singletons. This clone was counted a few times. The clonotype comes from a human patient who received a liver transplant. Some of these T cells may belong to the graft donor. The sample was CD4+ T cells from blood, taken 12 months after liver transplant. The rearrangement links TRBV2 to TRBJ1-5; 10 nucleotides match TRBD1. CDR3 sequence reads: CATQDRGSNQPQHF. The CDR3 DNA reads TGTGCCACCCAGGACAGGGGGAGCAATCAGCCCCAGCATTTT.